The 23 T cell receptor beta chains presented below share a single source sample, sequenced in a study of T-cell memory formation after mild COVID-19. From the 5' RACE reads, TCRdb called clonotypes with MiXCR, one entry per CDR3 protein. The table has roughly 510,000 distinct CDR3 sequences, 17% seen once. Sequenced: PBMCs or a T cell subset sorted from them (not recorded which). The source is an adult woman who had mild COVID-19 (a few samples of this study predate the infection). Cell type and time point are not known.

The chain's CDR3 is CASSGQWAARLSDTEAFF. The CDR3 DNA reads as TGTGCCAGCAGCGGACAGTGGGCGGCTCGACTATCGGACACTGAAGCTTTCTTT. This chain uses TRBV6-1 with TRBJ1-1, with D possibly matching TRBD1 (6 bases). The ends were cut back, 6 bases at V and 3 bases at J, with 26 bases in the middle. Germline V gene data show CDR1 as MNHNS and CDR2 as SASEGT. This CDR3 has 18 residues.

The chain joins TRBV27 to TRBJ2-2; TRBD2 might be the D (6 bases). The V gene lost 2 bases and the J gene lost 1 base, with 11 bases spanning the gap. This CDR3 has 16 amino acids. Germline V gene lookup returns CDR1 MNHEY and CDR2 SMNVEV (reference sequence). In nucleotides, the CDR3 is TGTGCCAGCAGTTTAATCGGGAGACTGAACACCGGGGAGCTGTTTTTT. Translation: CASSLIGRLNTGELFF.

This rearrangement joins TRBV5-1 to TRBJ2-3; D may be TRBD2 (6 bases). CDR1 and CDR2 (germline): SGHRS, YFSETQ. This CDR3 contains 15 residues. V gave up 3 bases and J gave up 3 bases, with 14 bases separating them. The CDR3 DNA is TGCGCCAGCAGCTCCCAGCGGGTAGGGACAGATACGCAGTATTTT. The encoded protein is CASSSQRVGTDTQYF.

This chain joins TRBV20-1 and TRBJ1-1; 7 positions match TRBD1. The junction had 10 bases not matched to a gene; V was cut back by 4 bases and J by 5 bases. In germline, CDR1 is DFQATT, CDR2 SNEGSKA (reference sequence). The CDR3 has 14 residues. The CDR3, as DNA: TGCAGTGCTAAGAGGGGGCGATCGGGGACTGAAGCTTTCTTT. Amino acids: CSAKRGRSGTEAFF.

This chain connects TRBV12-3 or TRBV12-4 to TRBJ2-4; 10 nucleotides align to TRBD1. The V gene end was trimmed by 5 bases and the J gene end by 5 bases; junction bases not matched to a gene: 6. This CDR3 has 15 residues. The chain's CDR3 is CASSNRQGAQNIQYF. In DNA, the CDR3 is TGTGCCAGCAGTAACCGACAGGGGGCGCAAAACATTCAGTACTTC.

This clonotype was counted only a few times. The V call is TRBV20-1, the J call TRBJ1-5, with D possibly matching TRBD1 (5 bases). Germline CDR1 is DFQATT and CDR2 is SNEGSKA (reference sequence). There are 12 residues in the CDR3. V gave up 5 bases and J gave up 4 bases, with 9 bases separating them. As DNA, the CDR3 is TGCAGTGCTGGGGGACCAAATCAGCCCCAGCATTTT. This sequence encodes CSAGGPNQPQHF.

The chain uses TRBV7-6 and TRBJ2-3; D might be TRBD1 (6 bases). Trimming removed 3 bases from V and 4 bases from J, with 17 bases in between. Germline CDR1 reads SGHVS; CDR2 reads FNYEAQ. The CDR3 runs to 16 residues. In DNA, the CDR3 is TGTGCCAGCAGCTTCGGCCAGGGGTTTAGCGCAGATACGCAGTATTTT. This gives the protein CASSFGQGFSADTQYF. Looking up the rest from reference TRBV7-6 and TRBJ2-3 gives the full variable domain: GAGVSQSPRYKVTKRGQDVALRCDPISGHVSLYWYRQALGQGPEFLTYFNYEAQQDKSGLPNDRFSAERPEGSISTLTIQRTEQRDSAMYRCASSFGQGFSADTQYFGPGTRLTVL.

This clonotype came up a few times. The rearrangement uses TRBV5-1 and TRBJ1-1; no firm D call. Germline V gene sequence: CDR1 SGHRS, CDR2 YFSETQ. The CDR3 runs to 14 residues. V was shortened by 2 bases and J by 5 bases, with 13 bases between the two germline ends. CDR3 loop: CASSLVTEGTEAFF. The CDR3 DNA reads TGCGCCAGCAGCTTAGTCACCGAGGGAACTGAAGCTTTCTTT.

In its sample, this clonotype was seen a few times. The J gene is TRBJ2-5, the V gene TRBV18; D could derive from TRBD1 or TRBD2 (5 bases each). There are 14 residues in the CDR3. Germline V gene sequence: CDR1 KGHSH, CDR2 LQKENI. V was shortened by 3 bases and J by 4 bases, with 12 bases between the two germline ends. The CDR3 DNA is TGTGCCAGCTCACCGTCGGGGCTGAGAGAGACCCAGTACTTC. Translation gives CASSPSGLRETQYF. Based on the CDR3 plus reference TRBV18 and TRBJ2-5, the full variable domain is NAGVMQNPRHLVRRRGQEARLRCSPMKGHSHVYWYRQLPEEGLKFMVYLQKENIIDESGMPKERFSAEFPKEGPSILRIQQVVRGDSAAYFCASSPSGLRETQYFGPGTRLLVL.

The rearrangement uses TRBV12-3 or TRBV12-4 and TRBJ1-2; 10 positions match TRBD1. The V segment lost 0 bases and the J segment 8 bases; nucleotides outside the gene matches: 9. The CDR3 consists of 16 residues. The CDR3 bases are TGTGCCAGCAGTTTAGCCCGGGGACAGGGGACGAAGGGCTACACCTTC. As protein: CASSLARGQGTKGYTF.

In its sample, this clonotype was seen a few times. The chain is built from TRBV27 and TRBJ2-7; no reliable D call. The ends were cut back, 4 bases at V and 5 bases at J, with 12 bases in the middle. The CDR3 runs to 13 residues. The germline gives CDR1 MNHEY, CDR2 SMNVEV (reference sequence). CDR3: CASSYSGPHEQYF. The DNA of the CDR3 is TGTGCCAGCAGTTACTCAGGTCCCCACGAGCAGTACTTC.

This clonotype has a count of ten or more. V is TRBV2 and J is TRBJ1-5; 7 bases line up with TRBD1. Trimming removed 6 bases from V and 3 bases from J; junction bases left unmatched: 2. Per germline, CDR1 SNHLY and CDR2 FYNNEI. The CDR3 length is 13 residues. The CDR3, as DNA: TGTGCCAGCAGGGGACAGTTCAATCAGCCCCAGCATTTT. Protein sequence: CASRGQFNQPQHF.

This clonotype was seen more than once but under ten times. V and J are TRBV5-1 and TRBJ1-6, with D possibly TRBD1 on 6 matching bases. Germline V gene sequence: CDR1 SGHRS, CDR2 YFSETQ. The CDR3 totals 17 residues. The V gene lost 0 bases and the J gene lost 3 bases, with 13 bases spanning the gap. CDR3 DNA sequence: TGCGCCAGCAGCTTGGAGACAGGTTCCAGCTATAATTCACCCCTCCACTTT. It yields the protein CASSLETGSSYNSPLHF.

The chain is built from TRBV12-3 or TRBV12-4 and TRBJ1-2, with D perhaps TRBD1 (5 bases). V lost 0 bases and J lost 4, with 9 bases in between. The CDR3 has 14 residues. The CDR3 DNA reads TGTGCCAGCAGTTTAGCCCACAGGACCTATGGCTACACCTTC. Translating gives CASSLAHRTYGYTF.

This clonotype was counted only a few times. In DNA form, the CDR3 reads TGTGCCAGCAGCTTCCCGGGACCGTGGACTAGCGGATACAATGAGCAGTTCTTC. Translation: CASSFPGPWTSGYNEQFF. V gene TRBV7-9 combines with J gene TRBJ2-1; 10 bases are a match to TRBD2. Germline trimming cut 3 bases from V and 4 bases from J; bases unmatched to any gene: 12. The CDR3 loop spans 18 amino acids. CDR1 SEHNR and CDR2 FQNEAQ come from the germline V gene (reference sequence).

This clonotype was seen only once. The chain links TRBV7-9 to TRBJ2-1; 9 bases are a match to TRBD2. The CDR3 has 21 amino acids. Germline CDR1 and CDR2: SEHNR and FQNEAQ (reference sequence). Trimming removed 6 bases from V and 8 bases from J; junction bases left unmatched: 29. CDR3 sequence reads: CASRPTTGTSRPYLMGDEQFF. DNA for the CDR3: TGTGCCAGCAGACCAACGACCGGGACTAGCCGCCCGTATCTAATGGGGGATGAGCAGTTCTTC.

This clonotype was counted at least ten times. The chain carries TRBV5-1 and TRBJ2-6; D possibly uses TRBD1 or TRBD2 (5 bases each). The CDR3 has 19 amino acids. CDR1 and CDR2 from the germline V gene are SGHRS and YFSETQ. Between the trimmed V and J ends, which lost 4 bases and 0 bases, there was a span of 20 bases. The CDR3 sequence is CASSPSSRVTSSGANVLTF. CDR3 coding DNA: TGCGCCAGCAGCCCGTCTAGCAGGGTGACCTCCTCTGGGGCCAACGTCCTGACTTTC.

This clonotype was detected a few times. The CDR3 DNA sequence: TGCGCCAGCAGCCCCCCAGCTGGACGGTGGAATGAGCAGTTCTTC. It codes for CASSPPAGRWNEQFF. The chain has TRBV5-1 and TRBJ2-1; D remains ambiguous. CDR1 is SGHRS and CDR2 is YFSETQ in the germline V gene. Trimming pared 4 bases from V and 7 bases from J, leaving 18 bases between. The CDR3 spans 15 residues.

The rearrangement links TRBV5-6 to TRBJ1-1; D call uncertain. This CDR3 contains 16 residues. Germline loops: CDR1 SGHDT, CDR2 YYEEEE. Trimming removed 3 bases from V and 0 bases from J, with 15 bases in between. Here the CDR3 reads CASSSEWGRVNTEAFF. The CDR3 DNA reads TGTGCCAGCAGCTCGGAGTGGGGTCGAGTGAACACTGAAGCTTTCTTT.

The chain combines TRBV7-2 with TRBJ2-7, with D uncertain. Trimming removed 5 bases from V and 7 bases from J, with 15 bases in between. The CDR3 extends over 13 amino acids. Looked up from germline, CDR1 is SGHTA and CDR2 is FQGNSA. The CDR3: CASSPATYGEQYF. The CDR3, as DNA: TGTGCCAGCAGCCCCGCCACCTACGGGGAGCAGTACTTC.

J is TRBJ1-1 and V is TRBV12-3 or TRBV12-4; D is unresolved. The CDR3 has 11 amino acids. V was clipped by 2 bases and J by 10 bases, with 8 bases between them. The CDR3 sequence: CASSLSSGAFF. The CDR3 DNA sequence: TGTGCCAGCAGTTTAAGCAGCGGAGCTTTCTTT.

This clonotype was detected only a few times. The genes are TRBV11-3 and TRBJ2-7; perhaps TRBD2 as D (6 bases). V was trimmed by 5 bases and J by 6 bases, leaving 17 bases between them. Germline loops: CDR1 SGHNT, CDR2 YENEEA. CDR3 length: 14 residues. CDR3 nucleotides: TGTGCCAGCAGCCCGGAAGGGCTCGGGGGCGAGCAGTACTTC. Residues: CASSPEGLGGEQYF.

This clonotype was detected a few times. The genes are TRBV18 and TRBJ1-5, with D possibly TRBD1 on 5 matching bases. The V end lost 2 bases, the J end lost 3 bases, and 8 bases lay between the germline ends. The CDR3 is 14 residues long. Germline V gene sequence: CDR1 KGHSH, CDR2 LQKENI. CDR3 region: CASSPGTPNQPQHF. CDR3 nucleotide sequence: TGTGCCAGCTCACCAGGGACCCCCAATCAGCCCCAGCATTTT.